Included here is one T cell receptor (beta chain) sequence, with context. Its antigen is unidentified. Stated treatment: oral pan-JAK inhibitor, 5-10 mg twice daily. Samples from alopecia areata patients were lesional scalp punch biopsies and peripheral blood. The data derive from a study of CD8+ T cells in alopecia areata. Study-wide background: Severity scores in treated patients reflected the percentage of scalp affected.

The V and J ends lost 5 bases and 4 bases, in that order; junction bases with no gene match: 6. CDR1 is SGHVS and CDR2 is FNYEAQ in the germline V gene. This CDR3 is built from 15 residues. Whole-study results and caveats: Sequence data from scalp samples additionally include resident alphabeta T cells of normal skin.

Sequencing used cDNA as its template, made by extracting RNA and reverse transcribing it. TCRdb keeps only in-frame clones here, not all; method: immunoSEQ multiplex PCR. The data contain fewer than 200,000 clones, roughly 64% of them singletons. This chain uses TRBV7-6 with TRBJ2-2; TRBD2 matches 8 bases. This receptor was obtained from a human donor with alopecia areata. Material: CD8+ T cells sorted from blood, obtained at week 24, from a patient treated with tofacitinib. The CDR3 loop reads CASSPVAGPTGELFF. The CDR3 nucleotides are TGTGCCAGCAGCCCCGTAGCGGGACCCACCGGGGAGCTGTTTTTT.